The rows below give T cell receptor beta chains drawn from one sample of a study of cytomegalovirus exposure and HLA in healthy donors. Generated by immunoSEQ multiplex PCR, the TCRdb table keeps only in-frame clones and is missing some. Counted here are about 190,000 clones, roughly four fifths occurring once; the ten biggest clones make up under 0.9%. Sequencing was carried out using PBMCs. Receptors originate from a woman younger than 35 in good health and CMV-seronegative. The CDR3 runs from the conserved cysteine through the conserved F or W. D genes are given only for firm matches.

CDR3nt: TGCGCCAGCAGCCAAACGGGTCCAGACACAGATACGCAGTATTTT
CDR3aa: CASSQTGPDTDTQYF
d_gene: .
v_gene: TRBV4-1
j_gene: TRBJ2-3

CDR3nt: TGTGCCAGCTCACCTCCAGGGGGCGCTGACACCGGGGAGCTGTTTTTT
CDR3aa: CASSPPGGADTGELFF
d_gene: TRBD1
v_gene: TRBV18
j_gene: TRBJ2-2

CDR3nt: TGTGCCAGTACAAGGGACAGGGGACCTTCACCCCTCCACTTT
CDR3aa: CASTRDRGPSPLHF
d_gene: TRBD1
v_gene: TRBV19
j_gene: TRBJ1-6

CDR3nt: TGTGCCAGCAGTTCACGAGGAGCGGATAATTCACCCCTCCACTTT
CDR3aa: CASSSRGADNSPLHF
d_gene: .
v_gene: TRBV6-5
j_gene: TRBJ1-6

CDR3nt: TGTGCCAGCAGCTATATCGTTGGACAGGGCTCCTACAATGAGCAGTTCTTC
CDR3aa: CASSYIVGQGSYNEQFF
d_gene: TRBD1
v_gene: TRBV5-6
j_gene: TRBJ2-1

CDR3nt: TGTGCCAGCAGTTACTTGGCGGGGTTTGACAATCAGCCCCAGCATTTT
CDR3aa: CASSYLAGFDNQPQHF
d_gene: .
v_gene: TRBV6-6
j_gene: TRBJ1-5

CDR3nt: TGTACCAGCAGCCAGACTAGCGGGGGGGCTATAGATACGCAGTATTTT
CDR3aa: CTSSQTSGGAIDTQYF
d_gene: TRBD2
v_gene: TRBV7-9
j_gene: TRBJ2-3

CDR3nt: TGTGCCAGCAGCACCGGACTAGCGGGAGGCTATGAGCAGTTCTTC
CDR3aa: CASSTGLAGGYEQFF
d_gene: TRBD2
v_gene: TRBV5-4
j_gene: TRBJ2-1

CDR3nt: TGTGCCAGCAGCTTAAGTCCCGGCGGAAACTATGGCTACACCTTC
CDR3aa: CASSLSPGGNYGYTF
d_gene: .
v_gene: TRBV7-6
j_gene: TRBJ1-2

CDR3nt: TGTGCCAGCAGCGCCCGACAGGGGATTAGTGGCTACACCTTC
CDR3aa: CASSARQGISGYTF
d_gene: TRBD1
v_gene: TRBV9
j_gene: TRBJ1-2